This passage covers 8 T cell receptor beta chains from one sample sequenced in a study of cytomegalovirus exposure and HLA in healthy donors. A multiplex PCR was run with 60 Vbeta primers and 13 Jbeta primers. This table comes from immunoSEQ multiplex PCR, and its TCRdb copy is limited to in-frame clones, with some not included. The sample comprises 150,000 to 200,000 clones, roughly three quarters of which are singletons, and 13% to 15% rests with the top ten. The source material was PBMCs. The origin of the receptors is a woman in her 40s in good health and CMV-seronegative.

This clone was detected a few times. The chain has TRBV19 and TRBJ1-2; the match to TRBD1 covers 7 bases. CDR3 length equals 14 residues. Germline V gene data show CDR1 as LNHDA and CDR2 as SQIVND (reference sequence). Here the CDR3 DNA reads TGTGTACGTCAGGGGGGAAAAGCTAACTATGGCTACACCTTC. It translates to CVRQGGKANYGYTF.

The rearrangement links TRBV11-2 to TRBJ2-1; unclear D gene. The CDR3 is 13 amino acids. CDR1 is SGHAT and CDR2 is FQNNGV in the germline V gene. V lost 1 base and J 5 bases, leaving 6 bases between the germline ends. The chain's CDR3 is CASSLAPDNEQFF. In nucleotides, the CDR3 is TGTGCCAGCAGCTTAGCACCAGACAATGAGCAGTTCTTC.

This chain joins TRBV11-2 and TRBJ2-7; the match to TRBD1 covers 8 bases. This CDR3 contains 14 residues. Germline V gene data show CDR1 as SGHAT and CDR2 as FQNNGV. V shed 6 bases and J 3 bases; nucleotides not matched to a gene: 7. The CDR3 DNA follows: TGTGCCAGCAGTTACGGGACAGGACTCTACGAGCAGTACTTC. Encoded protein: CASSYGTGLYEQYF.

A single count supports this clone. The chain is built from TRBV5-4 and TRBJ1-2, with D perhaps matching TRBD1 (6 bases). V was trimmed by 5 bases and J by 4 bases, leaving 12 bases between them. Germline V gene lookup returns CDR1 SGHNT and CDR2 YYREEE (reference sequence). The CDR3 is 13 residues long. CDR3 bases: TGTGCCAGCAGAATTGACAGGCTCTATGGCTACACCTTC. The encoded protein is CASRIDRLYGYTF.

V is TRBV5-4 and J is TRBJ2-3; TRBD2 matches at 9 bases. Losses at the gene ends were 10 bases for V and 6 bases for J; bases not matched to a gene: 18. CDR1 and CDR2 (germline): SGHNT, YYREEE (reference sequence). The CDR3 has 16 residues. CDR3 nucleotide sequence: TGTGCCTCACAGAGATCCCAGACTAGCGGAGGTGATACGCAGTATTTT. Amino acid sequence: CASQRSQTSGGDTQYF.

V gene TRBV11-3 combines with J gene TRBJ2-7; TRBD2 matches at 7 bases. The CDR3 consists of 19 residues. Germline CDR1 SGHNT, CDR2 YENEEA. Trimming cost V 2 bases and J 2 bases; bases outside gene matches: 18. The CDR3 sequence is CASSLRFGGDLARPYEQYF. CDR3 nucleotides: TGTGCCAGCAGCTTAAGGTTTGGGGGGGATCTGGCTCGCCCCTACGAGCAGTACTTC.

J is TRBJ2-3 and V is TRBV4-1, with 11 nucleotides matching TRBD2. The trim removed 0 bases at V and 3 bases at J, leaving 2 bases unmatched. Germline lookup yields CDR1 MGHRA and CDR2 YSYEKL. This CDR3 spans 16 amino acids. The CDR3 is CASSQDPSGRTDTQYF. CDR3 sequence (DNA): TGCGCCAGCAGCCAAGATCCTAGCGGGAGGACAGATACGCAGTATTTT.

This chain links TRBV5-6 with TRBJ2-7; TRBD2 aligns across 12 bases. V shed 2 bases, J shed 1 base, and the junction held 7 bases outside the gene matches. The CDR3 runs 17 residues. Germline V lookup: CDR1 SGHDT, CDR2 YYEEEE. As DNA, the CDR3 is TGTGCCAGCAGCTTTGGACTAGCGGGGCGACTTTCCTACGAGCAGTACTTC. Its translation is CASSFGLAGRLSYEQYF.